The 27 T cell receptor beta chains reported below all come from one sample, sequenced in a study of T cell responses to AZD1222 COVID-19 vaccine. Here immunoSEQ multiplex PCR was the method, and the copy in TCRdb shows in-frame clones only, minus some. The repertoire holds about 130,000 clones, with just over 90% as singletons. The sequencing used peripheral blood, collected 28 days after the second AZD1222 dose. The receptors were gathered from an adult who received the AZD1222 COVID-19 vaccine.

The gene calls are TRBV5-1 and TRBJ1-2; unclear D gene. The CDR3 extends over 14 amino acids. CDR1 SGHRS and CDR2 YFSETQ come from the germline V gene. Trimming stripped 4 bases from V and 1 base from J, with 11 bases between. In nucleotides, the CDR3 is TGCGCCAGCAGCGCGGACGGACTTAACTATGGCTACACCTTC. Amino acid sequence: CASSADGLNYGYTF.

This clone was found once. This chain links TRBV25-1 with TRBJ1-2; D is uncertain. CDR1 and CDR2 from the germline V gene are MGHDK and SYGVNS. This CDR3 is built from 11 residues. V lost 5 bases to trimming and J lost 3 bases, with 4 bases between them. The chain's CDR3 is CASSMHYGYTF. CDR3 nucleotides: TGTGCCAGCAGTATGCACTATGGCTACACCTTC.

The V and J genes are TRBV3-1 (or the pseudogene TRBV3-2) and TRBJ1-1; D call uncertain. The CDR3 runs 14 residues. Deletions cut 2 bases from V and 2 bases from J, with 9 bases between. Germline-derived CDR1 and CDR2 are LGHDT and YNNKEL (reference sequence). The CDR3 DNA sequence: TGTGCCAGCAGCCAATACGGGGATAACACTGAAGCTTTCTTT. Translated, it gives CASSQYGDNTEAFF.

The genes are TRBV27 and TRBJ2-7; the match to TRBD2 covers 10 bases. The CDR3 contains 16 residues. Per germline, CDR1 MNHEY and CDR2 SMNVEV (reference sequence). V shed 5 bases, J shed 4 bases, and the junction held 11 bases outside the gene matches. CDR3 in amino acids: CASSPSSGSGIYEQYF. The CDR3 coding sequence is TGTGCCAGCAGTCCCTCTAGCGGGAGTGGCATTTACGAGCAGTACTTC.

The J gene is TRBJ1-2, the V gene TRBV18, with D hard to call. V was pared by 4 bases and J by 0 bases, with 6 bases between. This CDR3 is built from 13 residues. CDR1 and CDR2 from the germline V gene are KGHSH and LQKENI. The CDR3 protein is CASSLGSNYGYTF. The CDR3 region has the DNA TGTGCCAGCTCACTCGGGTCTAACTATGGCTACACCTTC.

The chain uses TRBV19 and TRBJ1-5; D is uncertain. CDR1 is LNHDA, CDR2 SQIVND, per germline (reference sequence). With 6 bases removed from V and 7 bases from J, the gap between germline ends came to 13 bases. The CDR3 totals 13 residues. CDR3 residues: CASSFRAPQPQHF. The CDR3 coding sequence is TGTGCCAGTAGCTTCAGAGCGCCCCAGCCCCAGCATTTT.

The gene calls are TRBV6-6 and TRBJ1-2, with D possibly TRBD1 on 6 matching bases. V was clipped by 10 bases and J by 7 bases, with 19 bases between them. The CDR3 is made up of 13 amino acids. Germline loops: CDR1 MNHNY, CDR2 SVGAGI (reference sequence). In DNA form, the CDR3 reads TGTGCCACCACAAGGACAGTCCGATTTGGCTACACCTTC. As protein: CATTRTVRFGYTF.

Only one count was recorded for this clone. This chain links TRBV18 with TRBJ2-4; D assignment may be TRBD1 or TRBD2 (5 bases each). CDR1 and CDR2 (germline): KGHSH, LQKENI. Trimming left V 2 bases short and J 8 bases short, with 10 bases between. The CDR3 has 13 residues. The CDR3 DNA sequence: TGTGCCAGCTCACCAGGGGGTGTGGACATTCAGTACTTC. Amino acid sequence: CASSPGGVDIQYF.

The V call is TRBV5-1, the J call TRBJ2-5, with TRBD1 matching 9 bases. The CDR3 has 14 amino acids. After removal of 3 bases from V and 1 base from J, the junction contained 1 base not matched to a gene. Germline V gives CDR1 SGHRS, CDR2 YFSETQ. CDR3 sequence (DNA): TGCGCCAGCAGCTCACAGGGGGCCCAAGAGACCCAGTACTTC. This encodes CASSSQGAQETQYF.

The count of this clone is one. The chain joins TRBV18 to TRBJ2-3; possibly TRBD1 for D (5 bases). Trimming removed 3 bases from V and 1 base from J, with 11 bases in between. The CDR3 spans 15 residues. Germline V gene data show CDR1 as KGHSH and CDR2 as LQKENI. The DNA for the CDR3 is TGTGCCAGCTCACCGGCAGGGAAGGGCACAGATACGCAGTATTTT. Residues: CASSPAGKGTDTQYF. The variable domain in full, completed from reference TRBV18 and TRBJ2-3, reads NAGVMQNPRHLVRRRGQEARLRCSPMKGHSHVYWYRQLPEEGLKFMVYLQKENIIDESGMPKERFSAEFPKEGPSILRIQQVVRGDSAAYFCASSPAGKGTDTQYFGPGTRLTVL.

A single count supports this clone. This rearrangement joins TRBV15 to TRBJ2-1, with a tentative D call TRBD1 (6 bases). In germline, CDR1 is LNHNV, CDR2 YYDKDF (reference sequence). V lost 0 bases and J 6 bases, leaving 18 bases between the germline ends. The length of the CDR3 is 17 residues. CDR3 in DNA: TGTGCCACCAGCAGAGATCCTCCCGGAGCCAGGGGCAATGAGCAGTTCTTC. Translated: CATSRDPPGARGNEQFF.

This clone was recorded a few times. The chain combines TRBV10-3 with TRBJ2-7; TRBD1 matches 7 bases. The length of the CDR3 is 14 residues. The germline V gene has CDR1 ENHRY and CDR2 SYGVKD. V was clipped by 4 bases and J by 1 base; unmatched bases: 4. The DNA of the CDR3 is TGTGCCATCAGTGCCGGGACAGCATCCTACGAGCAGTACTTC. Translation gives CAISAGTASYEQYF.

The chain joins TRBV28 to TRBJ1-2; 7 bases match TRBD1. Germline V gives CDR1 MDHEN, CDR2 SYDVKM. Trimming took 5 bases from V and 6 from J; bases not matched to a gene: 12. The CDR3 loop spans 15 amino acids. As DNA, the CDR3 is TGTGCCAGCAGTCCCGCGACAGGGCCAAAGGATGGCTACACCTTC. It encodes CASSPATGPKDGYTF.

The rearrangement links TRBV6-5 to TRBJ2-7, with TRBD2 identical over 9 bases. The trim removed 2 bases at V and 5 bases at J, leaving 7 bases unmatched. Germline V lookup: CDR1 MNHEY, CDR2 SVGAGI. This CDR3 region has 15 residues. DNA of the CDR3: TGTGCCAGCAGTTACGTAGCGGGAGATCTCCACGAGCAGTACTTC. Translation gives CASSYVAGDLHEQYF.

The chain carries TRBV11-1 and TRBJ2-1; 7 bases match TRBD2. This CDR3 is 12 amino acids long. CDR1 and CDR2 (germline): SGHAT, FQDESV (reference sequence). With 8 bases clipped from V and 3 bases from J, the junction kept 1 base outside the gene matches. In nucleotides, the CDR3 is TGTGCCAGCGGCGGGAGCTACAATGAGCAGTTCTTC. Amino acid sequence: CASGGSYNEQFF.

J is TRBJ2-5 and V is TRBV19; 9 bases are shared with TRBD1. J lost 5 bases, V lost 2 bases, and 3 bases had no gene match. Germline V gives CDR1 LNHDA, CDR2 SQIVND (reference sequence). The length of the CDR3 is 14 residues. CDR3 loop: CASSITGGRETQYF. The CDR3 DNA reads TGTGCCAGTAGTATAACAGGGGGCAGGGAGACCCAGTACTTC.

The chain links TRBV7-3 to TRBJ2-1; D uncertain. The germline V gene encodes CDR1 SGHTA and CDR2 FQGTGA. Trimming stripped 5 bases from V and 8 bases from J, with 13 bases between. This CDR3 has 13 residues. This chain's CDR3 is CASSRTLRDEQFF. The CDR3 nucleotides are TGTGCCAGCAGCCGAACCCTTCGGGATGAGCAGTTCTTC.

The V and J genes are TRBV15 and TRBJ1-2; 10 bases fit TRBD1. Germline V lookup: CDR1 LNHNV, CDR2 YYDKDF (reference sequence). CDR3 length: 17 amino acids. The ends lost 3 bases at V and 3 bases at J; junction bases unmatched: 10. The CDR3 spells CATSSRDRGNWDYGYTF. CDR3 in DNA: TGTGCCACCAGCAGCCGGGACAGGGGAAATTGGGACTATGGCTACACCTTC.

The chain's CDR3 is CATSDFVQGKETQYF. The CDR3 DNA reads as TGTGCCACCAGTGATTTTGTACAGGGCAAAGAGACCCAGTACTTC. J is TRBJ2-5 and V is TRBV24-1; a possible D gene is TRBD1 (6 bases). The CDR3 contains 15 residues. Trimming pared 1 base from V and 3 bases from J, leaving 11 bases between. Per the germline V gene, CDR1 is KGHDR and CDR2 is SFDVKD.

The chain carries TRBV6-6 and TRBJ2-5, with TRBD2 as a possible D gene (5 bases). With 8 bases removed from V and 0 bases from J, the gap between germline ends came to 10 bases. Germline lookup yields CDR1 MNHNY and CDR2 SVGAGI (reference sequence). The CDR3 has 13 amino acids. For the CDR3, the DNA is TGTGCCAGCGGGCCGGGGTACCAAGAGACCCAGTACTTC. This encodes CASGPGYQETQYF.

CDR3 DNA sequence: TGTGCCAGCAGCGTATCTAGCGGGAGGAGATCGGAGACCCAGTACTTC. Translation gives CASSVSSGRRSETQYF. The chain recombines TRBV9 with TRBJ2-5; TRBD2 matches at 11 bases. V lost 1 base to trimming and J lost 5 bases; unmatched junction nucleotides: 7. The CDR3 is 16 amino acids. Germline assignment: CDR1 SGDLS and CDR2 YYNGEE.

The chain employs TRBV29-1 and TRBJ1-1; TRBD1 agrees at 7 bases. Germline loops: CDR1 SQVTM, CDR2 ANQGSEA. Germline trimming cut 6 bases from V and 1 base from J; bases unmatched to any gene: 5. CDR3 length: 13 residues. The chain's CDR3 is CSVYGDRNTEAFF. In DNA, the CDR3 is TGCAGCGTCTATGGGGACAGGAACACTGAAGCTTTCTTT.

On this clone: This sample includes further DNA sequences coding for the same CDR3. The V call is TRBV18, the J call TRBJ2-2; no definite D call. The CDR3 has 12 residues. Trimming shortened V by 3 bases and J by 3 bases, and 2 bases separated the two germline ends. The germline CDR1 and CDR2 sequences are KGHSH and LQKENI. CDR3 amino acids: CASSPDTGELFF. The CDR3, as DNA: TGTGCCAGCTCACCCGACACCGGGGAGCTGTTTTTT.

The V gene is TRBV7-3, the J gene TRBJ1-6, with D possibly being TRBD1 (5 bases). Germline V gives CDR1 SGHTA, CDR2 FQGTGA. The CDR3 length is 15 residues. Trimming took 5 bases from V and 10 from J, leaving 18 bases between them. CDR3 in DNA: TGTGCCAGCAGCCCGAATTCAGGGTCAGGATCACCCCTCCACTTT. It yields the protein CASSPNSGSGSPLHF.

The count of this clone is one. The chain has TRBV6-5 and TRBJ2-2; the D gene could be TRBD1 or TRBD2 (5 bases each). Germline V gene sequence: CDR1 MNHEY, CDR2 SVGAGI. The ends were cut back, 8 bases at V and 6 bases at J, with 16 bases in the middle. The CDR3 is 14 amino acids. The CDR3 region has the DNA TGTGCCAGCCTTCCAGACCGAGGGGCCGGGGAGCTGTTTTTT. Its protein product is CASLPDRGAGELFF.

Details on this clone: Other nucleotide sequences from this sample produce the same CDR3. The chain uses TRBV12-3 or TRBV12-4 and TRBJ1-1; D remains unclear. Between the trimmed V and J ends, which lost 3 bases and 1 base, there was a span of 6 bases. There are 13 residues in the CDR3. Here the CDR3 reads CASSLGPNTEAFF. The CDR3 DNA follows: TGTGCCAGCAGTTTGGGCCCGAACACTGAAGCTTTCTTT.

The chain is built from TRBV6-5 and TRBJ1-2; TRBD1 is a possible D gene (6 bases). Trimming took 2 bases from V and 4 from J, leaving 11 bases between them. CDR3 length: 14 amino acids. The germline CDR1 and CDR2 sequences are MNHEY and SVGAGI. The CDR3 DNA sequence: TGTGCCAGCAGTTACGTACAGGGCGGCTATGGCTACACCTTC. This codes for CASSYVQGGYGYTF.